The rows below give T cell receptor beta chains drawn from one sample of a study of T cell changes during pregnancy in multiple sclerosis. Assay used: immunoSEQ multiplex PCR; TCRdb lists only in-frame clones, some missing. The table shows 50,000 to 70,000 clones, with about 91% occurring only once. Source: CD8+ T cells from peripheral blood mononuclear cells, taken before pregnancy. All receptors come from a female donor with multiple sclerosis, enrolled in a pregnancy study. Each CDR3 is given with its conserved first and last residue. A D gene is named only where the DNA matches it firmly. Size is stated for part of the rows, as once, few or many counts, or as a class when the clone is expanded.

.	TRBV11-2	TRBJ1-1	.	CASSARGTEAFF	TGTGCCAGCAGCGCCAGGGGTACTGAAGCTTTCTTT
.	TRBV7-6	TRBJ1-1	.	CASSLGLMNTEAFF	TGTGCCAGCAGCCTGGGACTGATGAACACTGAAGCTTTCTTT
once	TRBV5-5	TRBJ2-7	.	CASSGGTYEQYF	TGTGCCAGCAGCGGAGGGACCTACGAGCAGTACTTC
.	TRBV5-6	TRBJ2-7	.	CASSFGLGDEQYF	TGTGCCAGCAGCTTCGGGCTGGGAGACGAGCAGTACTTC
few	TRBV2	TRBJ1-2	.	CASSEGSGHYGYTF	TGTGCCAGCAGTGAGGGCAGTGGTCACTATGGCTACACCTTC
.	TRBV2	TRBJ2-3	.	CASSAGSGTDTQYF	TGTGCCAGCAGTGCGGGGTCGGGCACAGATACGCAGTATTTT
.	TRBV11-3	TRBJ2-2	.	CASSPPLVFSGGTGELFF	TGTGCCAGCAGCCCTCCTTTGGTTTTTAGCGGCGGGACCGGGGAGCTGTTTTTT
.	TRBV19	TRBJ2-1	.	CASSIPDSSGQFF	TGTGCCAGTAGTATACCTGACTCCTCGGGGCAGTTCTTC
.	TRBV19	TRBJ1-1	.	CASTPGGIPNTEAFF	TGTGCCAGTACCCCCGGGGGAATACCGAACACTGAAGCTTTCTTT
.	TRBV11-2	TRBJ1-4	.	CASRAPNEKLFF	TGTGCCAGCAGGGCCCCGAATGAAAAACTGTTTTTT
once	TRBV7-6	TRBJ2-2	.	CASNLEGGPGELFF	TGTGCCAGCAACTTAGAGGGGGGGCCTGGGGAGCTGTTTTTT
.	TRBV25-1	TRBJ2-7	.	CASSDRGQGVGEQYF	TGTGCCAGCAGTGACAGGGGTCAGGGTGTTGGCGAGCAGTACTTC
.	TRBV9	TRBJ2-2	.	CASSVMPPGAGELFF	TGTGCCAGCAGCGTAATGCCCCCAGGGGCCGGGGAGCTGTTTTTT
.	TRBV7-6	TRBJ2-3	.	CASSPSPGHTDTQYF	TGTGCCAGCAGCCCGAGTCCTGGTCACACAGATACGCAGTATTTT
.	TRBV6-5	TRBJ1-1	.	CATKGSEYINEAFF	TGTGCCACAAAGGGGTCGGAGTATATAAATGAAGCTTTCTTT
.	TRBV13	TRBJ2-1	.	CASSLWGQDEQFF	TGTGCCAGCAGCTTATGGGGGCAAGATGAGCAGTTCTTC
.	TRBV6-1	TRBJ1-2	.	CASSELQVLYGYTF	TGTGCCAGCAGTGAACTGCAGGTTCTCTATGGCTACACCTTC
.	TRBV11-2	TRBJ1-1	.	CASSFWREHEAFF	TGTGCCAGCAGCTTTTGGAGGGAGCATGAAGCTTTCTTT
.	TRBV5-1	TRBJ2-1	TRBD2	CATNLAGHNEQFF	TGCGCCACCAACCTAGCGGGACACAATGAGCAGTTCTTC
.	TRBV30	TRBJ2-5	.	CAWKYRARGTQYF	TGTGCCTGGAAATACCGGGCTCGGGGGACCCAGTACTTC
.	TRBV19	TRBJ2-5	TRBD2	CASSFSGGTSETQYF	TGTGCCAGTAGTTTTAGCGGGGGGACGTCAGAGACCCAGTACTTC
.	TRBV6-5	TRBJ2-5	TRBD2	CASQTSGGPSTQYF	TGTGCCAGCCAGACTAGCGGGGGGCCGTCGACCCAGTACTTC
.	TRBV5-1	TRBJ1-4	.	CASSLTATNEKLFF	TGCGCCAGCAGCTTGACGGCAACTAATGAAAAATTGTTTTTT
few	TRBV30	TRBJ1-5	.	CAWSVLFFRPLYQPQHF	TGTGCCTGGAGTGTACTGTTCTTCAGGCCCCTTTATCAGCCCCAGCATTTT
.	TRBV4-1	TRBJ1-1	.	CASSQARNTEAFF	TGCGCCAGCAGCCAGGCCCGGAACACTGAAGCTTTCTTT
.	TRBV9	TRBJ2-5	TRBD1	CASSATGGEETQYF	TGTGCCAGCAGCGCGACAGGGGGCGAAGAGACCCAGTACTTC
.	TRBV27	TRBJ2-2	.	CASSLRTGELFF	TGTGCCAGCAGTTTACGGACCGGGGAGCTGTTTTTT
.	TRBV2	TRBJ2-5	.	CASMGLSPGIPETQYF	TGTGCCAGCATGGGCCTTAGTCCGGGGATCCCAGAGACCCAGTACTTC
.	TRBV9	TRBJ2-1	TRBD2	CASSVGAGPLNEQFF	TGTGCCAGCAGCGTAGGAGCGGGGCCTCTGAATGAGCAGTTCTTC
.	TRBV5-4	TRBJ1-1	.	CASSGRGGTEAFF	TGTGCCAGCAGCGGCAGGGGTGGCACTGAAGCTTTCTTT
once	TRBV5-6	TRBJ2-5	TRBD2	CASQSGGIQETQYF	TGTGCCAGCCAGAGCGGGGGGATTCAAGAGACCCAGTACTTC
.	TRBV29-1	TRBJ1-1	.	CSVVGGERNTEAFF	TGCAGCGTTGTGGGGGGAGAGAGGAACACTGAAGCTTTCTTT
.	TRBV11-2	TRBJ2-5	.	CASSLGQGETQYF	TGTGCCAGCAGCTTAGGCCAGGGAGAGACCCAGTACTTC
once	TRBV7-9	TRBJ2-7	.	CASEDNSGEILYEQYF	TGTGCCAGTGAAGACAACTCCGGGGAAATTCTCTACGAGCAGTACTTC
.	TRBV7-9	TRBJ1-2	TRBD1	CASSANRGDGYTF	TGTGCCAGCAGCGCGAACAGGGGAGATGGCTACACCTTC
few	TRBV13	TRBJ1-1	.	CASSLDRGAQAEAFF	TGTGCCAGCAGCTTAGATCGGGGGGCGCAGGCTGAAGCTTTCTTT
.	TRBV16	TRBJ1-1	.	CASSDLEVRAFF	TGTGCCAGCAGCGATCTGGAGGTTAGAGCTTTCTTT
.	TRBV18	TRBJ1-4	.	CASSPEVNSLNEKLFF	TGTGCCAGCTCACCTGAAGTCAACTCCCTTAATGAAAAACTGTTTTTT
.	TRBV19	TRBJ1-1	.	CASRAGGNTEAFF	TGTGCCAGTAGGGCGGGGGGGAACACTGAAGCTTTCTTT
.	TRBV7-9	TRBJ2-3	TRBD1	CASSPDRAMPLDTQYF	TGTGCCAGCAGCCCTGACAGGGCCATGCCTTTAGATACGCAGTATTTT
.	TRBV5-1	TRBJ2-1	TRBD2	CASSLLLSGGAIDEQFF	TGCGCCAGCAGCTTGCTGTTAAGCGGGGGGGCCATTGATGAGCAGTTCTTC
.	TRBV13	TRBJ2-7	.	CASSALRGEQYF	TGTGCCAGCAGCGCCCTCAGGGGCGAGCAGTACTTC
.	TRBV4-1	TRBJ2-2	TRBD1	CASSQADQGVGELFF	TGCGCCAGCAGCCAAGCCGACCAGGGGGTCGGGGAGCTGTTTTTT
.	TRBV6-5	TRBJ2-1	TRBD1	CASSPGGGYNEQFF	TGTGCCAGCAGTCCAGGGGGTGGGTACAATGAGCAGTTCTTC
.	TRBV5-6	TRBJ2-5	TRBD2	CASSLRQRGATLQETQYF	TGTGCCAGCAGCTTGCGTCAGCGGGGGGCCACACTACAAGAGACCCAGTACTTC